Below, 5 T cell receptor beta chains from the same sample are listed, as sequenced in a study of shared clonotypes between healthy human individuals. The table came from immunoSEQ multiplex PCR; TCRdb's copy has only in-frame clones and leaves some out. The sample includes approximately 940,000 clones, around three quarters of them seen just once. Input material: memory CD4+ T cells sorted from blood. The subset denotes: CD45RA-negative fraction. The receptors originated from a man in his late teens or twenties in good health.

The chain recombines TRBV10-3 with TRBJ2-7; D gene uncertain. V was trimmed by 8 bases and J by 2 bases, leaving 13 bases between them. The length of the CDR3 is 13 residues. Germline CDR1 and CDR2: ENHRY and SYGVKD. This CDR3 reads CAIYSTATYEQYF. CDR3 in DNA: TGTGCCATCTATAGTACGGCGACCTACGAGCAGTACTTC.

On this clone itself: The same CDR3 can be traced to other DNA sequences in this sample. This chain's CDR3 is CSVSDRDEQYF. The CDR3 DNA sequence: TGCAGCGTTTCCGACAGGGATGAGCAGTACTTC. J is TRBJ2-7 and V is TRBV29-1; the match to TRBD1 covers 7 bases. Germline V gene lookup returns CDR1 SQVTM and CDR2 ANQGSEA. This CDR3 region has 11 residues. Unmatched junction bases numbered 5, after V lost 5 bases and J lost 7 bases.

Here the CDR3 reads CASSTTGARELFF. Here the CDR3 DNA reads TGTGCCAGCAGCACAACAGGGGCCAGGGAGCTGTTTTTT. The chain carries TRBV6-1 and TRBJ2-2; 7 positions match TRBD1. CDR3 size: 13 residues. Germline loops: CDR1 MNHNS, CDR2 SASEGT. The J segment lost 9 bases and the V segment lost 6 bases, leaving 7 bases of the junction unmatched.

The chain recombines TRBV6-1 with TRBJ1-1; TRBD1 matches at 7 bases. Trimming removed 6 bases from V and 0 bases from J; junction bases left unmatched: 4. This CDR3 is built from 14 residues. CDR1 is MNHNS, CDR2 SASEGT, per germline. The CDR3 loop is CASRMGQMNTEAFF. The DNA for the CDR3 is TGTGCCAGCAGGATGGGACAGATGAACACTGAAGCTTTCTTT.

This chain connects TRBV29-1 to TRBJ1-2; weak D call: TRBD1 (5 bases). This CDR3 comprises 10 residues. The germline CDR1 and CDR2 sequences are SQVTM and ANQGSEA. The V gene lost 8 bases and the J gene lost 6 bases, with 10 bases spanning the gap. CDR3 DNA: TGCAGCACCAGGGATAATGGCTACACCTTC. It is translated as CSTRDNGYTF.